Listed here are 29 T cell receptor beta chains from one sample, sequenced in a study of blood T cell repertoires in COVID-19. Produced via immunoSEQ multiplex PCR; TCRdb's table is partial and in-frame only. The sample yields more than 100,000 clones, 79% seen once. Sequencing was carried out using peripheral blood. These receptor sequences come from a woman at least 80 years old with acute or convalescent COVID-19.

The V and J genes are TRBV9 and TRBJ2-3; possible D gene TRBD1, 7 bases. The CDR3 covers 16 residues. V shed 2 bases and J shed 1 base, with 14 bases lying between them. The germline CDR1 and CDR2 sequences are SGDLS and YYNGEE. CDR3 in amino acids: CASSVHRGGGTDTQYF. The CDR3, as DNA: TGTGCCAGCAGCGTTCACAGGGGCGGGGGCACAGATACGCAGTATTTT.

The chain's CDR3 is CASSSQGRGEQFF. CDR3 DNA sequence: TGTGCCAGCAGCTCCCAGGGGAGGGGTGAGCAGTTCTTC. The chain links TRBV7-8 to TRBJ2-1; D is perhaps TRBD2 (7 bases). CDR3 size: 13 residues. Germline CDR1 is SGHVS and CDR2 is FQNEAQ. Trimming shortened V by 4 bases and J by 9 bases, and 13 bases separated the two germline ends.

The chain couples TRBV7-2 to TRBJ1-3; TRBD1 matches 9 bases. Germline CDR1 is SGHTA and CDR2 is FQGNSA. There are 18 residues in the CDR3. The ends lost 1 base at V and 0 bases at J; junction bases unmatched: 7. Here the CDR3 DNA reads TGTGCCAGCAGCTTAGTACCCGAGACAGGGGGCTCTGGAAACACCATATATTTT. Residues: CASSLVPETGGSGNTIYF. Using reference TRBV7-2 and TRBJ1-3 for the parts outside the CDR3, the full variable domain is GAGVSQSPSNKVTEKGKDVELRCDPISGHTALYWYRQSLGQGLEFLIYFQGNSAPDKSGLPSDRFSAERTGGSVSTLTIQRTQQEDSAVYLCASSLVPETGGSGNTIYFGEGSWLTVV.

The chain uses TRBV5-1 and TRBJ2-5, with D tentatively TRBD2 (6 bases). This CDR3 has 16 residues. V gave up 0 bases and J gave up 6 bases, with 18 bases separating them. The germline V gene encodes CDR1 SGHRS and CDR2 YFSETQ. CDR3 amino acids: CASSLVGGVDVKTQYF. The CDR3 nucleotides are TGCGCCAGCAGCTTGGTTGGAGGGGTTGACGTAAAGACCCAGTACTTC.

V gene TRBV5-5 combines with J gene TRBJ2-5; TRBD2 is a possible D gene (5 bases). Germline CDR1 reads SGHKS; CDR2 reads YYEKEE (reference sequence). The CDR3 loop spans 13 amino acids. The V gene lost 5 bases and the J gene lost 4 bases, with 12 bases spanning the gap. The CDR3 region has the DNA TGTGCCAGCAGTCTTATGGCGGGAGAGACCCAGTACTTC. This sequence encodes CASSLMAGETQYF.

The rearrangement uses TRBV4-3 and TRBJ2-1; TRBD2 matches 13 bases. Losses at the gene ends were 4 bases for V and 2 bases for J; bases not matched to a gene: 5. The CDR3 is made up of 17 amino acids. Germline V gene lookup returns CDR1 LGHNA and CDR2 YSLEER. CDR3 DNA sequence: TGCGCCAGCAGCCGAGAGGGGACTAGCGGGACCTACAATGAGCAGTTCTTC. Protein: CASSREGTSGTYNEQFF.

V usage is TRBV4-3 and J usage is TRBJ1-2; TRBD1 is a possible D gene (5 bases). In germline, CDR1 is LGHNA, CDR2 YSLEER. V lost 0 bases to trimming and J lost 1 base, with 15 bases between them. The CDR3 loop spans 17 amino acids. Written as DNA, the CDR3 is TGCGCCAGCAGCCAAGATCGGGGGAATTACTTTAACTATGGCTACACCTTC. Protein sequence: CASSQDRGNYFNYGYTF.

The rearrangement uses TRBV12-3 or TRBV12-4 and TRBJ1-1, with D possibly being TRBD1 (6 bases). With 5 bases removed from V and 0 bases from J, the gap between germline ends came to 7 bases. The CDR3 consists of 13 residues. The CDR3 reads CASSRTVNTEAFF. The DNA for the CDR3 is TGTGCCAGCAGTAGGACAGTGAACACTGAAGCTTTCTTT.

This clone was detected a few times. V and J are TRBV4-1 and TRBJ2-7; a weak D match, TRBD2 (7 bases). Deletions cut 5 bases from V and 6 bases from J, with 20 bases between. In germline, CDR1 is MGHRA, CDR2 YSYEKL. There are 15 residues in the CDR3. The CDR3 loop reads CASSEGGGSAREQYF. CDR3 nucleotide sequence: TGCGCCAGCAGCGAAGGGGGAGGGAGTGCTCGCGAGCAGTACTTC.

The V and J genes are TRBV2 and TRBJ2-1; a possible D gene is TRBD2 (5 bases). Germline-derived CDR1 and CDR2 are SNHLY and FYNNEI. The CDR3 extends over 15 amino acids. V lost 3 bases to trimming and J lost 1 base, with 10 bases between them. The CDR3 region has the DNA TGTGCCAGCAGTGAGGGGAGCCCTTCCTACAATGAGCAGTTCTTC. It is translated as CASSEGSPSYNEQFF.

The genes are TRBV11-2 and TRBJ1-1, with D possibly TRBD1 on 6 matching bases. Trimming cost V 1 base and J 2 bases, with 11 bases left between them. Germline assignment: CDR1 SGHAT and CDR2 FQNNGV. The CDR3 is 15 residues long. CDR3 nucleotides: TGTGCCAGCAGCTTAGTAGGGGGTGCAAACACTGAAGCTTTCTTT. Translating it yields CASSLVGGANTEAFF.

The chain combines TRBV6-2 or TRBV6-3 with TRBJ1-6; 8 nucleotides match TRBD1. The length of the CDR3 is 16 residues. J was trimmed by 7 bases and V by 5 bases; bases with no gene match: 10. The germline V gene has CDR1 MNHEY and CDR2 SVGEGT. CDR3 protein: CASSNPRDRSNSPLHF. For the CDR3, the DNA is TGTGCCAGCAGTAACCCCCGGGACAGGTCGAATTCACCCCTCCACTTT.

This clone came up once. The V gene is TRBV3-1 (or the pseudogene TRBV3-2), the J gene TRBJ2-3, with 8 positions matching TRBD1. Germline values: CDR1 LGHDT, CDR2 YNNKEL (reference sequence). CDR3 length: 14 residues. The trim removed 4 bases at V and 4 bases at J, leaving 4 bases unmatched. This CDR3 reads CASSLQGVSDTQYF. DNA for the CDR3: TGTGCCAGCAGCCTACAGGGGGTATCAGATACGCAGTATTTT.

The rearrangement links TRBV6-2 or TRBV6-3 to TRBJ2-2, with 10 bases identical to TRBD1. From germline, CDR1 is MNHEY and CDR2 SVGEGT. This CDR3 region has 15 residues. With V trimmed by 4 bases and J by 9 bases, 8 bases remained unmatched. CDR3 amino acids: CASSSTGTGARELFF. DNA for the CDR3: TGTGCCAGCAGTTCGACCGGGACAGGGGCCCGGGAGCTGTTTTTT.

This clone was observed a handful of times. CDR3: CASSLGGGAPDTQYF. CDR3 DNA sequence: TGTGCCAGCAGCTTAGGTGGGGGGGCCCCAGATACGCAGTATTTT. The chain uses TRBV7-2 and TRBJ2-3; a weak D match, TRBD2 (7 bases). Between the trimmed V and J ends, which lost 1 base and 4 bases, there was a span of 12 bases. Germline V gene data show CDR1 as SGHTA and CDR2 as FQGNSA. The CDR3 totals 15 residues.

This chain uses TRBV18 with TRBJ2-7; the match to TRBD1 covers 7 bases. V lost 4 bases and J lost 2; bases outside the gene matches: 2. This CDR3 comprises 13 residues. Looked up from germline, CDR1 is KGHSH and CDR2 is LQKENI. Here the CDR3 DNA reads TGTGCCAGCTCACGGGACAGTACCTACGAGCAGTACTTC. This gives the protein CASSRDSTYEQYF. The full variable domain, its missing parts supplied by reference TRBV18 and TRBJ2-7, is NAGVMQNPRHLVRRRGQEARLRCSPMKGHSHVYWYRQLPEEGLKFMVYLQKENIIDESGMPKERFSAEFPKEGPSILRIQQVVRGDSAAYFCASSRDSTYEQYFGPGTRLTVT.

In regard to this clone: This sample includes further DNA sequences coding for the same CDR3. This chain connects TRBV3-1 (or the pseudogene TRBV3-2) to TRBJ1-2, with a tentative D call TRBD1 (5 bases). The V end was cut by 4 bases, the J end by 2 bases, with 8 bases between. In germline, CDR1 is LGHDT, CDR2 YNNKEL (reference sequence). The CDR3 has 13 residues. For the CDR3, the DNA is TGTGCCAGCAGCCCCACAGGAAACTATGGCTACACCTTC. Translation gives CASSPTGNYGYTF.

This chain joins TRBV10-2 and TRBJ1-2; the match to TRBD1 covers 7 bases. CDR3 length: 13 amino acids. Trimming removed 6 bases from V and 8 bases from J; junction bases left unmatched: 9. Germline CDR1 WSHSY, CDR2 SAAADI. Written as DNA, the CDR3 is TGCGCCAGCAGACCCTCACAGGGGAAGGGCTACACCTTC. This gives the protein CASRPSQGKGYTF.

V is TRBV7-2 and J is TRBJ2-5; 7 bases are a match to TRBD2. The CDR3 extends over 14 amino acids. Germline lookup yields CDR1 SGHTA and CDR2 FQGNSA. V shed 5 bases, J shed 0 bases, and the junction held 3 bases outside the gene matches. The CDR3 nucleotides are TGTGCCAGCAGCCTCGGGAGGAACCAAGAGACCCAGTACTTC. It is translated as CASSLGRNQETQYF.

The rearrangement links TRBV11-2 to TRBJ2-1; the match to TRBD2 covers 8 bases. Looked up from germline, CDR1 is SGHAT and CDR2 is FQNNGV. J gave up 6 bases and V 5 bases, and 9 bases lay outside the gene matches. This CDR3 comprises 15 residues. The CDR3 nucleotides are TGTGCCAGCAGCAGGCAACTAGCGGAGACCAATGAGCAGTTCTTC. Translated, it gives CASSRQLAETNEQFF.

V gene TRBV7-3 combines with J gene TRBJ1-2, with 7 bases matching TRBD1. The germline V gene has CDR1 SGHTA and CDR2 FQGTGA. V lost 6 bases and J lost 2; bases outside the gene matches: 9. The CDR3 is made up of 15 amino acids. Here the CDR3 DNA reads TGTGCCAGCAGTCCACCGGGACAGATGAACTATGGCTACACCTTC. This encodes CASSPPGQMNYGYTF. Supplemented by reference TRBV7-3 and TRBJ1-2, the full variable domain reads GAGVSQTPSNKVTEKGKYVELRCDPISGHTALYWYRQSLGQGPEFLIYFQGTGAADDSGLPNDRFFAVRPEGSVSTLKIQRTERGDSAVYLCASSPPGQMNYGYTFGSGTRLTVV.

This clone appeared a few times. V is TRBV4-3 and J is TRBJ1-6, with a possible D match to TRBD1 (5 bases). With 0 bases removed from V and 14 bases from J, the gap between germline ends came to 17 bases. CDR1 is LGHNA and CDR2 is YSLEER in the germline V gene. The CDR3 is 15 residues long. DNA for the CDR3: TGCGCCAGCAGCCAAGATAAACTGGGGGGTGACACCCTCCACTTT. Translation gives CASSQDKLGGDTLHF.

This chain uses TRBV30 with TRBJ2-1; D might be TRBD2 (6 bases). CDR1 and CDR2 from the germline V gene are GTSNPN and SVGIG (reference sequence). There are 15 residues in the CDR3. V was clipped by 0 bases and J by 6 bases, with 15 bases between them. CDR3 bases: TGTGCCTGGAGTGTCGAGACTAGAATTTTCAATGAGCAGTTCTTC. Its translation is CAWSVETRIFNEQFF. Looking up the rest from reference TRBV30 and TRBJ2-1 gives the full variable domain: SQTIHQWPATLVQPVGSPLSLECTVEGTSNPNLYWYRQAAGRGLQLLFYSVGIGQISSEVPQNLSASRPQDRQFILSSKKLLLSDSGFYLCAWSVETRIFNEQFFGPGTRLTVL.

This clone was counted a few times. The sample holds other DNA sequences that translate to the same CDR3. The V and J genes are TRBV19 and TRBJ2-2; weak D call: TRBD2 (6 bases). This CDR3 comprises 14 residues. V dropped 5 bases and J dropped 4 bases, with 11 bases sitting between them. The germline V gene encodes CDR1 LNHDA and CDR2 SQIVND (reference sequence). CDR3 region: CASSFAGRTGELFF. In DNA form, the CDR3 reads TGTGCCAGTAGTTTTGCGGGGCGCACCGGGGAGCTGTTTTTT. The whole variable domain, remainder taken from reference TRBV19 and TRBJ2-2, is DGGITQSPKYLFRKEGQNVTLSCEQNLNHDAMYWYRQDPGQGLRLIYYSQIVNDFQKGDIAEGYSVSREKKESFPLTVTSAQKNPTAFYLCASSFAGRTGELFFGEGSRLTVL.

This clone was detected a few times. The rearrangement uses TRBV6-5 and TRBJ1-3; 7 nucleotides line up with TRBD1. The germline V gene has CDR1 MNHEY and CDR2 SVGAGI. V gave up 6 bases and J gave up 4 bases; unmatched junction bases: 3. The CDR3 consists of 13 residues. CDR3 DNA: TGTGCCAGCAGGTCAGGGGGAGGAAACACCATATATTTT. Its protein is CASRSGGGNTIYF.

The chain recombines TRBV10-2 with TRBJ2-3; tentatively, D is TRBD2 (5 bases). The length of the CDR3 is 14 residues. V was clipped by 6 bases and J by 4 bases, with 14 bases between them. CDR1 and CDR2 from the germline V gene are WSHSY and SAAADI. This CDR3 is CASRRARIADTQYF. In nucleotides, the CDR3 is TGCGCCAGCAGGAGGGCCAGGATCGCAGATACGCAGTATTTT.

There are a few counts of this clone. As DNA, the CDR3 is TGTGCCAGTAGTATCGGCACGGGGGTCGGCACTGAAGCTTTCTTT. It specifies CASSIGTGVGTEAFF. This sequence joins TRBV19 and TRBJ1-1, with TRBD1 as a possible D gene (5 bases). Trimming pared 3 bases from V and 4 bases from J, leaving 15 bases between. The CDR3 contains 15 residues. The germline V gene encodes CDR1 LNHDA and CDR2 SQIVND (reference sequence).

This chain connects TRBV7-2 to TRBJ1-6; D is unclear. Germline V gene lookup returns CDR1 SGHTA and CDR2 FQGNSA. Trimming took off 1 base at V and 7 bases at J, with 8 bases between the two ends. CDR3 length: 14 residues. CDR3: CASSLEWRNSPLHF. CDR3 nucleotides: TGTGCCAGCAGCTTAGAATGGAGAAATTCACCCCTCCACTTT.

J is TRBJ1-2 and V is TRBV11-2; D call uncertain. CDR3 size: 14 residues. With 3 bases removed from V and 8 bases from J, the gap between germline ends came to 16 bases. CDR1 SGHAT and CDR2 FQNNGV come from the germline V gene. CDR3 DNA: TGTGCCAGCAGCTTTGTCGACGGAGGCAGAGGCTACACCTTC. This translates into CASSFVDGGRGYTF.